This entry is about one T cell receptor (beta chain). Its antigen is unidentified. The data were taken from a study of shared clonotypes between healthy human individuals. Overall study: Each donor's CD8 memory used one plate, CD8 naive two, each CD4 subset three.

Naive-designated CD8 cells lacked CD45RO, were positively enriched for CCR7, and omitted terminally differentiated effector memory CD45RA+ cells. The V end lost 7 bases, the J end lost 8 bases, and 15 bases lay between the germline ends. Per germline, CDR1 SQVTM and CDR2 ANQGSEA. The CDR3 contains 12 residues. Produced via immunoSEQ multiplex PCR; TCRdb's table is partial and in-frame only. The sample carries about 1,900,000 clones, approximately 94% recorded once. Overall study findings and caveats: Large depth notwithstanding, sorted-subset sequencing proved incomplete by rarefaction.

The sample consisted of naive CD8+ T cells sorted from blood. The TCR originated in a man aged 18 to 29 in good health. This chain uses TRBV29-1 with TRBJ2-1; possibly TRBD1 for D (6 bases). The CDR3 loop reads CSAEGGVHEQFF. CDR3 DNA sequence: TGCAGCGCCGAAGGGGGAGTCCATGAGCAGTTCTTC.